The rows below give T cell receptor beta chains drawn from one sample of a study of PD-1 blockade in mismatch repair-deficient tumors. Here immunoSEQ multiplex PCR was the method, and the copy in TCRdb shows in-frame clones only, minus some. The sample lists around 25,000 clones; around 84% were seen once. Source: PBMCs, taken before pembrolizumab treatment. The receptors here all came from an adult with mismatch repair-deficient cancer. The CDR3 runs from the conserved cysteine through the conserved F or W. D genes are given only for firm matches. Rows may omit the clone size; those that give it use once, few, many or a size class.

j_call	v_call	clone_size	d_call	cdr3_nt	cdr3_aa
TRBJ2-5	TRBV12-5	once	TRBD2	TGTGCTAGTGGTTTGGTCCGGACCGCTCCGGGACTAGTAGGGAATAGGCAAGAGACCCAGTACTTC	CASGLVRTAPGLVGNRQETQYF
TRBJ1-5	TRBV5-4	-	-	TGTGCCAGCAGCCAAGGAGGGCAGTTGAATCAGCCCCAGCATTTT	CASSQGGQLNQPQHF
TRBJ2-7	TRBV28	-	TRBD1	TGTGCCAGCCAACTAAACGGGGGACAGGCGAACTACGAGCAGTACTTC	CASQLNGGQANYEQYF
TRBJ2-5	TRBV30	-	-	TGTGCCTGGAGTGACGACAGTCAAGAGACCCAGTACTTC	CAWSDDSQETQYF
TRBJ2-1	TRBV14	few	TRBD2	TGTGCCAGCAGCCCTGGGACTATTGAGCAGTTCTTC	CASSPGTIEQFF
TRBJ1-2	TRBV19	-	-	TGTGCCAGTAGTAACGCGGGCCGGCGGCACTATGGCTACACCTTC	CASSNAGRRHYGYTF
TRBJ2-1	TRBV7-9	-	-	TGTGCCAGCAGCTTAACGCAGGGATCCTACAATGAGCAGTTCTTC	CASSLTQGSYNEQFF
TRBJ1-2	TRBV2	-	-	TGTGCCAGCAGTGAATCGGGGGGTTACAGCGGCTACACCTTC	CASSESGGYSGYTF
TRBJ2-1	TRBV30	once	-	TGTGCCTGGAGACGCGGGACCCCCTACAATGAGCAGTTCTTC	CAWRRGTPYNEQFF
TRBJ2-1	TRBV18	-	TRBD2	TGTGCCAGCTCACCACAGGGACTAGCGGGAAATTACAATGAGCAGTTCTTC	CASSPQGLAGNYNEQFF
TRBJ1-5	TRBV19	-	-	TGTGCCAGTAGTATGGGCAGGGAAATCTATCAGCCCCAGCATTTT	CASSMGREIYQPQHF
TRBJ2-5	TRBV18	-	TRBD2	TGTGCCAGCTCACCGTTAGGAAGCGGGAGTGGGGAGACCCAGTACTTC	CASSPLGSGSGETQYF
TRBJ2-1	TRBV5-5	-	TRBD2	TGTGCCAGCAGCCTGGGACTAGCGGGAGTCGGTGAGCAGTTCTTC	CASSLGLAGVGEQFF
TRBJ1-1	TRBV7-3	-	-	TGTGCCAGCAGCGGCCTTCTCGGGAGCACTGAAGCTTTCTTT	CASSGLLGSTEAFF
TRBJ2-3	TRBV7-7	-	TRBD2	TGTGCTAGCAGCTTGACTAGCGGGAATACGCAGTATTTT	CASSLTSGNTQYF
TRBJ1-2	TRBV6-5	-	TRBD1	TGTGCCAGCAGTGACAGGGTTGGCTATGGCTACACCTTC	CASSDRVGYGYTF
TRBJ2-1	TRBV6-6	-	TRBD2	TGTGCCAGCAGTCAGACTAGCGTGGCCTACAATGAGCAGTTCTTC	CASSQTSVAYNEQFF
TRBJ1-1	TRBV11-3	-	-	TGTGCCAGCAGCTTAGAGGGCATGGGTGTGCCTGAAGCTTTCTTT	CASSLEGMGVPEAFF
TRBJ2-1	TRBV6-6	-	TRBD1	TGTGCCAGTGACCGGGACAGGGGTTACAATGAGCAGTTCTTC	CASDRDRGYNEQFF
TRBJ1-5	TRBV28	-	-	TGTGCCGTACGGAGGGGAGGCAATCAGCCCCAGCATTTT	CAVRRGGNQPQHF
TRBJ2-7	TRBV9	-	TRBD2	TGTGCCAGCAGCGGGGAAAAGACTAGCGCCTTCTCCTACGAGCAGTACTTC	CASSGEKTSAFSYEQYF
TRBJ2-2	TRBV18	-	-	TGTGCCAGCCGACAGCGGGTGAACACCGGGGAGCTGTTTTTT	CASRQRVNTGELFF
TRBJ1-5	TRBV6-6	-	-	TGTGCCAGCAGTTACTCGAGGCCGGTTAGCAATCAGCCCCAGCATTTT	CASSYSRPVSNQPQHF
TRBJ2-2	TRBV18	-	-	TGTGCCAGCTCAATACTGGGAGTGAACGGGGAGCTGTTTTTT	CASSILGVNGELFF